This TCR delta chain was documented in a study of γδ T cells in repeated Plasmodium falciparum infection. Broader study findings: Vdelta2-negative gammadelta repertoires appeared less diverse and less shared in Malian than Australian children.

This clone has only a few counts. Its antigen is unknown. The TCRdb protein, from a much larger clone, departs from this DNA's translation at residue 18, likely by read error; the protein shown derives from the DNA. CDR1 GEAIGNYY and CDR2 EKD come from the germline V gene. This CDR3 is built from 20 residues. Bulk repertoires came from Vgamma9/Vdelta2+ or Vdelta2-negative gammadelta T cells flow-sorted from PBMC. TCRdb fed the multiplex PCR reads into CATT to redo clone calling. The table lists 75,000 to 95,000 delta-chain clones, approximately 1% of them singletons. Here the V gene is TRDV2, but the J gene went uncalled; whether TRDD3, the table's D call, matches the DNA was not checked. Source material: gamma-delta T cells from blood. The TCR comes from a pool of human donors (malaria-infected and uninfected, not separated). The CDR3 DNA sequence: TGTGCCTGTGACACCGTTTATCCGGGGGATATTGTACAGGGCACCGATAAACCCATCTTT. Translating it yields CACDTVYPGDIVQGTDKPIF.